One and the same sample provided the 8 T cell receptor beta chains below, sequenced in a study of blood T cell repertoires in COVID-19. Assay used: immunoSEQ multiplex PCR; TCRdb lists only in-frame clones, some missing. The sample yields roughly 150,000 clones, 83% seen once. The sample consisted of peripheral blood. The receptor set was obtained from an elderly woman with acute or convalescent COVID-19.

This rearrangement joins TRBV19 to TRBJ1-6; 7 bases are a match to TRBD1. CDR3 length: 15 residues. V gave up 4 bases and J gave up 3 bases; unmatched junction bases: 3. Per the germline V gene, CDR1 is LNHDA and CDR2 is SQIVND (reference sequence). The CDR3 nucleotides are TGTGCCAGTAGTAGCCGGGACAGCTATAATTCACCCCTCCACTTT. Amino acid sequence: CASSSRDSYNSPLHF.

The rearrangement links TRBV7-2 to TRBJ1-2; the D gene is possibly TRBD1 (5 bases). The CDR3 runs to 14 residues. Trimming stripped 0 bases from V and 8 bases from J, with 13 bases between. CDR1 is SGHTA and CDR2 is FQGNSA in the germline V gene. The CDR3 loop is CASSLARGVEGYTF. CDR3 DNA sequence: TGTGCCAGCAGCTTAGCGCGGGGGGTTGAGGGCTACACCTTC. Based on the CDR3 plus reference TRBV7-2 and TRBJ1-2, the full variable domain is GAGVSQSPSNKVTEKGKDVELRCDPISGHTALYWYRQSLGQGLEFLIYFQGNSAPDKSGLPSDRFSAERTGGSVSTLTIQRTQQEDSAVYLCASSLARGVEGYTFGSGTRLTVV.

This chain links TRBV5-6 with TRBJ1-2; 11 bases match TRBD1. Trimming took 4 bases from V and 4 from J; bases not matched to a gene: 3. Germline CDR1 and CDR2: SGHDT and YYEEEE. The CDR3 loop spans 14 amino acids. The CDR3 here is CASSRDRGTYGYTF. The CDR3 DNA reads TGTGCCAGCAGCCGGGACAGGGGGACCTATGGCTACACCTTC.

The V call is TRBV4-3, the J call TRBJ1-4; the match to TRBD1 covers 10 bases. Germline V gives CDR1 LGHNA, CDR2 YSLEER. The J segment lost 7 bases and the V segment lost 3 bases, leaving 5 bases of the junction unmatched. This CDR3 spans 15 amino acids. The chain's CDR3 is CASSQRQGAVEKLFF. The DNA of the CDR3 is TGCGCCAGCAGCCAGCGACAGGGGGCGGTTGAAAAACTGTTTTTT.

A single count supports this clone. V usage is TRBV19 and J usage is TRBJ2-1, with unresolved D. The CDR3 consists of 12 residues. V was clipped by 7 bases and J by 11 bases, with 15 bases between them. Germline-derived CDR1 and CDR2 are LNHDA and SQIVND (reference sequence). CDR3 DNA sequence: TGTGCCAGTACCTCGGATGGCAGGAAGCAGTTCTTC. Translating gives CASTSDGRKQFF.

V usage is TRBV28 and J usage is TRBJ1-1; 7 bases match TRBD1. J was trimmed by 10 bases and V by 2 bases; bases with no gene match: 13. Looked up from germline, CDR1 is MDHEN and CDR2 is SYDVKM. This CDR3 has 15 residues. CDR3 loop: CASSLARGPRGRAFF. CDR3 sequence (DNA): TGTGCCAGCAGTTTAGCCAGGGGACCAAGGGGGCGAGCTTTCTTT. Based on the CDR3 plus reference TRBV28 and TRBJ1-1, the full variable domain is DVKVTQSSRYLVKRTGEKVFLECVQDMDHENMFWYRQDPGLGLRLIYFSYDVKMKEKGDIPEGYSVSREKKERFSLILESASTNQTSMYLCASSLARGPRGRAFFGQGTRLTVV.

The chain joins TRBV10-3 to TRBJ1-2; tentative D call: TRBD1 (6 bases). The V end was cut by 6 bases, the J end by 8 bases, with 22 bases between. Germline values: CDR1 ENHRY, CDR2 SYGVKD. This CDR3 has 15 amino acids. The CDR3 protein is CAISQKGESVEGYTF. In DNA form, the CDR3 reads TGTGCCATCAGCCAAAAGGGGGAGAGTGTGGAAGGCTACACCTTC.

The chain uses TRBV30 and TRBJ2-1, with D perhaps matching TRBD2 (7 bases). With 6 bases removed from V and 10 bases from J, the gap between germline ends came to 22 bases. This CDR3 is built from 14 residues. Germline CDR1 reads GTSNPN; CDR2 reads SVGIG (reference sequence). CDR3 residues: CACPSKGGVGEQFF. In nucleotides, the CDR3 is TGTGCCTGCCCAAGTAAGGGGGGGGTTGGGGAGCAGTTCTTC.